Listed here are 2 T cell receptor beta chains from one sample, sequenced in a study of blood T cell repertoires in COVID-19. Libraries were prepared by immunoSEQ multiplex PCR; TCRdb keeps only in-frame clonotypes and omits some of them. The data show about 87,000 clones, with roughly 75% seen just once and 4% to 5.5% held by the top ten. The sequenced sample consisted of peripheral blood. These receptors originate from a woman aged 45-65 years with acute or convalescent COVID-19.

V and J are TRBV3-1 (or the pseudogene TRBV3-2) and TRBJ1-2; D remains unclear. V was clipped by 4 bases and J by 6 bases, with 12 bases between them. CDR1 and CDR2 from the germline V gene are LGHDT and YNNKEL (reference sequence). This CDR3 contains 13 residues. The CDR3 DNA sequence: TGTGCCAGCAGCCTAAGGACTGTCGATGGCTACACCTTC. It encodes CASSLRTVDGYTF.

CDR3 residues: CATFPDRVGTEAFF. Here the CDR3 DNA reads TGTGCCACCTTTCCGGACAGGGTGGGCACTGAAGCTTTCTTT. The V call is TRBV19, the J call TRBJ1-1, with TRBD1 identical over 8 bases. V dropped 10 bases and J dropped 4; count of bases not matched to a gene: 11. The CDR3 extends over 14 amino acids. Germline values: CDR1 LNHDA, CDR2 SQIVND (reference sequence).